This TCR beta chain emerged from a study of T cells in Graves' hyperthyroidism and ophthalmopathy. The study excluded patients with uncontrolled infection, other autoimmune disease, pregnancy or lactation. Amplified TCR beta CDR3 regions came from RNA transcripts. HTBI primers were employed in a first-round RT-PCR of the TCR CDR3. Each CDR3 protein is one row after TCRdb ran MiXCR on the multiplex PCR reads. The sample shows about 510,000 distinct CDR3 sequences, around 43% of them seen only once. The length of the CDR3 is 15 residues. V dropped 1 base and J dropped 2 bases, with 12 bases sitting between them. CDR1 is SEHNR and CDR2 is FQNEAQ in the germline V gene (reference sequence).

The sequence was collected from an adult woman with Graves' disease, either hyperthyroidism or ophthalmopathy (not recorded which). The specimen sequenced was peripheral blood or thyroid tissue (not recorded which). The chain joins TRBV7-9 to TRBJ2-7, with unresolved D. The CDR3 sequence is CASSLDLGSPYEQYF. CDR3 bases: TGTGCCAGCAGCTTAGATCTCGGCTCCCCCTACGAGCAGTACTTC.